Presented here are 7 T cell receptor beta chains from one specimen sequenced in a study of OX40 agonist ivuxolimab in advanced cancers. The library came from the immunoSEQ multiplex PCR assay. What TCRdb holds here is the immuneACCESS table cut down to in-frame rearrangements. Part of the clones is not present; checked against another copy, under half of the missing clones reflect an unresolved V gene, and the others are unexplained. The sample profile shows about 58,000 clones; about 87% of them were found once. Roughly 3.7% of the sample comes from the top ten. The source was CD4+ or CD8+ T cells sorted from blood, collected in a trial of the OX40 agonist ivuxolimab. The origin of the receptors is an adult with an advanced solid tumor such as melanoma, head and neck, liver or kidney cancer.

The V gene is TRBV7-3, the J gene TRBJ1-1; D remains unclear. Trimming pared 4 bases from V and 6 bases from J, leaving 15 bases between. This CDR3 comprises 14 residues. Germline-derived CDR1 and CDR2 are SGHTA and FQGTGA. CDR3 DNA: TGTGCCAGCAGCTCGGGCGGTCTGGGAGCTGAAGCTTTCTTT. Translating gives CASSSGGLGAEAFF.

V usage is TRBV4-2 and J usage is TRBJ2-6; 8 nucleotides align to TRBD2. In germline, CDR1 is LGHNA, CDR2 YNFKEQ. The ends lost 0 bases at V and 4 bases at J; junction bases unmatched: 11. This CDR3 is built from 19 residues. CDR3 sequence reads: CASSQDSEAGVTGANVLTF. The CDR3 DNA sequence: TGTGCCAGCAGCCAAGATTCAGAAGCGGGAGTGACCGGGGCCAACGTCCTGACTTTC.

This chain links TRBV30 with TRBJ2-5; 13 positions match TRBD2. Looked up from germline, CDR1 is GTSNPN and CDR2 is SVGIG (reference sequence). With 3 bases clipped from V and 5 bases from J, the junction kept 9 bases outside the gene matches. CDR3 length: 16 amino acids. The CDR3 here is CAWRELAGGPRETQYF. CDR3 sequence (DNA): TGTGCCTGGAGGGAACTAGCGGGAGGGCCCAGGGAGACCCAGTACTTC.

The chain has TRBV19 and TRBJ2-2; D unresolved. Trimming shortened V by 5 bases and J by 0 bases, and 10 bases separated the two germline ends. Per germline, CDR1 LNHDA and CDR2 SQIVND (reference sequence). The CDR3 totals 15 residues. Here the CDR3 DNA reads TGTGCCAGTAGTCGAGATAAACCGAACACCGGGGAGCTGTTTTTT. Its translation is CASSRDKPNTGELFF.

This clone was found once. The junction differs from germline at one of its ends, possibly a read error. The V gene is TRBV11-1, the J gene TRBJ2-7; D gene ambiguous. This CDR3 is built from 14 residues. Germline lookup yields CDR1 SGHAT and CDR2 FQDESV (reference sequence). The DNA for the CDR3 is TGTGCCAGCAGTTTAGCCGACATTTCCTACGAGCAGTACTTC. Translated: CASSLADISYEQYF.

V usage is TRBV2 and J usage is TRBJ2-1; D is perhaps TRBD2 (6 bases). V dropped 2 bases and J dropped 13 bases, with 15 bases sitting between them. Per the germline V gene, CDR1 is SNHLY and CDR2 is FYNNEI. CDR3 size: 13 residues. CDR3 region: CASSESRLVSQFF. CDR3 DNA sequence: TGTGCCAGCAGTGAAAGCAGACTAGTGTCTCAGTTCTTC.

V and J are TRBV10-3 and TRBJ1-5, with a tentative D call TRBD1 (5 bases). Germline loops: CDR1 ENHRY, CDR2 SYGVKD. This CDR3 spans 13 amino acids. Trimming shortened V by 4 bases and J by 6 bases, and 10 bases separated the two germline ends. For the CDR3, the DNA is TGTGCCATCAGTGGCAGGGCCTCTCAGCCCCAGCATTTT. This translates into CAISGRASQPQHF.